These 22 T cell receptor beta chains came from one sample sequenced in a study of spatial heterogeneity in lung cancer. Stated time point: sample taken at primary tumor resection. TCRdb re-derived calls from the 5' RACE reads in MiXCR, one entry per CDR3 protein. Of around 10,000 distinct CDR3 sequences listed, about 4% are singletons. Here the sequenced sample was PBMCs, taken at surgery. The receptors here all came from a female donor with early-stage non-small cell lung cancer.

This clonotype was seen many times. CDR3 nucleotide sequence: TGTGCCAGCAGCTCGGACGGACCGCAGTATTTT. Amino acids: CASSSDGPQYF. V is TRBV7-2 and J is TRBJ2-3; no firm D call. Trimming shortened V by 4 bases and J by 10 bases, and 9 bases separated the two germline ends. The germline gives CDR1 SGHTA, CDR2 FQGNSA. This CDR3 is built from 11 residues. The full variable domain, with the rest looked up from reference TRBV7-2 and TRBJ2-3, is GAGVSQSPSNKVTEKGKDVELRCDPISGHTALYWYRQSLGQGLEFLIYFQGNSAPDKSGLPSDRFSAERTGGSVSTLTIQRTQQEDSAVYLCASSSDGPQYFGPGTRLTVL.

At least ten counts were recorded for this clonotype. The CDR3 nucleotides are TGTGCCAGCAGTGGGCTTGGGGGCACAGATACGCAGTATTTT. Translating it yields CASSGLGGTDTQYF. The rearrangement links TRBV2 to TRBJ2-3; D call uncertain. The CDR3 covers 14 residues. With 4 bases removed from V and 1 base from J, the gap between germline ends came to 9 bases. Germline V gives CDR1 SNHLY, CDR2 FYNNEI.

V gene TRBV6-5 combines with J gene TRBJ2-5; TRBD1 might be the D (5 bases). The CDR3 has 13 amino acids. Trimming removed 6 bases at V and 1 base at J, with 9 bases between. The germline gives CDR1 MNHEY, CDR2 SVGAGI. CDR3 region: CASSRRVQETQYF. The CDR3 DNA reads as TGTGCCAGCAGCCGCAGGGTCCAAGAGACCCAGTACTTC.

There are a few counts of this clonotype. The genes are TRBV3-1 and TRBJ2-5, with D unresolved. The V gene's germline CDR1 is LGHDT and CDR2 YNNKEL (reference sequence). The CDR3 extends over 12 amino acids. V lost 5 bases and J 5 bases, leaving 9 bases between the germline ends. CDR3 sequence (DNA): TGTGCCAGCAGCGCAGTGGGCGAGACCCAGTACTTC. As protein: CASSAVGETQYF.

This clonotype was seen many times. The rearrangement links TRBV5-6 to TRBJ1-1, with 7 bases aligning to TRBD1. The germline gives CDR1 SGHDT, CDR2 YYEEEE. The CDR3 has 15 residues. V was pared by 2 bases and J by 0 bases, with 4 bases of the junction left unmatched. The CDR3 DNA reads TGTGCCAGCAGCTTCAGGACAGGATTGAACACTGAAGCTTTCTTT. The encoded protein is CASSFRTGLNTEAFF.

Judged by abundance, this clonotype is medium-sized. The CDR3 protein is CASSYEGATNEKLFF. Here the CDR3 DNA reads TGTGCCAGCAGTTACGAGGGAGCAACTAATGAAAAACTGTTTTTT. The V gene is TRBV6-5, the J gene TRBJ1-4, with D uncertain. CDR1 is MNHEY and CDR2 is SVGAGI in the germline V gene. CDR3 length: 15 amino acids. Trimming removed 2 bases at V and 0 bases at J, with 7 bases between.

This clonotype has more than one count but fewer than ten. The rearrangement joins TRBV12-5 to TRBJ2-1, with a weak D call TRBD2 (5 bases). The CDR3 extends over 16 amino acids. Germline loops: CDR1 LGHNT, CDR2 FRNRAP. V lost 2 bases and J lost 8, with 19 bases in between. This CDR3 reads CASGLITATAGDEQFF. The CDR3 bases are TGTGCTAGTGGTTTGATTACAGCTACGGCGGGCGATGAGCAGTTCTTC.

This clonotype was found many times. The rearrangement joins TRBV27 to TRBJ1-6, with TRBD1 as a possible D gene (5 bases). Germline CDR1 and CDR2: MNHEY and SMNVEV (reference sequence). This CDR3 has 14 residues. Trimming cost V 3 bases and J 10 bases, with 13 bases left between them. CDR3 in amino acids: CASSFRAGGSPLHF. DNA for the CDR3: TGTGCCAGCAGTTTCAGGGCCGGCGGGTCACCCCTCCACTTT.

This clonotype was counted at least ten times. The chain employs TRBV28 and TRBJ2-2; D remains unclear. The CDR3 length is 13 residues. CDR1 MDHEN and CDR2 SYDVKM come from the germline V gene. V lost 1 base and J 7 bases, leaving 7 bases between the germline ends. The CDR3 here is CASSLSSDGELFF. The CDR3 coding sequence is TGTGCCAGCAGTTTATCGTCAGACGGGGAGCTGTTTTTT.

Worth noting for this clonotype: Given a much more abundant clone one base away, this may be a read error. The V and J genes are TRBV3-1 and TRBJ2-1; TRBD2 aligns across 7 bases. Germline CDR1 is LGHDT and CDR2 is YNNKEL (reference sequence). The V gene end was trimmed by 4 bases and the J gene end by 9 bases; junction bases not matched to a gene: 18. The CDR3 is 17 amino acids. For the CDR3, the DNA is TGTGCCAGCAGCCCCTTTCGGCTAGCGGAAGGGCCGGGTGAGCAGTTCTTC. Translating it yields CASSPFRLAEGPGEQFF.

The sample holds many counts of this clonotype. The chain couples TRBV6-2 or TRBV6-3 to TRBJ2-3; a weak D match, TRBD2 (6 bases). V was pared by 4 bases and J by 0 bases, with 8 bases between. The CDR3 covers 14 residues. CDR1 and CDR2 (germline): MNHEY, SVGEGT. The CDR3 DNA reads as TGTGCCAGCAGTTGGGACTGGAGCACAGATACGCAGTATTTT. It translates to CASSWDWSTDTQYF.

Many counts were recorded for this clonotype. CDR3 sequence: CASSLAEGYTGELFF. CDR3 coding DNA: TGTGCCAGCAGCTTAGCGGAAGGCTACACCGGGGAGCTGTTTTTT. The chain couples TRBV7-9 to TRBJ2-2, with unresolved D. Germline values: CDR1 SEHNR, CDR2 FQNEAQ (reference sequence). Trimming cost V 0 bases and J 3 bases, with 8 bases left between them. This CDR3 region has 15 residues.

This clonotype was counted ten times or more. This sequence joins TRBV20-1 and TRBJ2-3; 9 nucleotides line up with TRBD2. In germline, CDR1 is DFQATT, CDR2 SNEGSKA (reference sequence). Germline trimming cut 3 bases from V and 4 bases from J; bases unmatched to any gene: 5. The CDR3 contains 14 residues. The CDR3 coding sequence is TGCAGTGCTAGGAGGCGGGGGGGTCCAGATACGCAGTATTTT. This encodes CSARRRGGPDTQYF.

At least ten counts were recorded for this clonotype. The CDR3 region is CASSPTSWSYNEQFF. In nucleotides, the CDR3 is TGTGCCAGCAGTCCGACTTCCTGGTCCTACAATGAGCAGTTCTTC. The J gene is TRBJ2-1, the V gene TRBV12-3 or TRBV12-4; no firm D call. The CDR3 contains 15 residues. V was clipped by 5 bases and J by 1 base, with 12 bases between them.

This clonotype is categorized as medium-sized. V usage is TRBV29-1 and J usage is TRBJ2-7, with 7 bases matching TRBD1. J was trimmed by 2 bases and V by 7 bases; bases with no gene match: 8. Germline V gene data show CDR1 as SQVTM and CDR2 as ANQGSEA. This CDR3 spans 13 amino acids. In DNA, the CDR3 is TGCAGCGAAACCGGGACAGTCCCCTACGAGCAGTACTTC. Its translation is CSETGTVPYEQYF.

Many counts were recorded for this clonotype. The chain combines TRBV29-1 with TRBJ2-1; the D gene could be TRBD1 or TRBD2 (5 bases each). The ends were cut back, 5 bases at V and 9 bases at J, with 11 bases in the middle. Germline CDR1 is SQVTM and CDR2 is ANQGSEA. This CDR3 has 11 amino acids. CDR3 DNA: TGCAGCGTTTCGGGGACGGTTGAGCAGTTCTTC. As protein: CSVSGTVEQFF.

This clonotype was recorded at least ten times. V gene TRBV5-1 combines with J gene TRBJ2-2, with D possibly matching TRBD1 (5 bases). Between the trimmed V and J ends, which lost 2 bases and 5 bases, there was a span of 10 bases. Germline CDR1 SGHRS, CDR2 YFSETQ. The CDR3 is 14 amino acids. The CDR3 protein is CASSFYSGTGELFF. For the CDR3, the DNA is TGCGCCAGCAGCTTCTACTCAGGGACCGGGGAGCTGTTTTTT.

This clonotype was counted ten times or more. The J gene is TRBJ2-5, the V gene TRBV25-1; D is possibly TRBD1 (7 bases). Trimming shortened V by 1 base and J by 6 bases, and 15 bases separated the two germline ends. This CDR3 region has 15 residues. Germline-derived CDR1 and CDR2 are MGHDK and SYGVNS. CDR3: CASSEFGSGGQTQYF. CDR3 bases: TGTGCCAGCAGTGAATTCGGTTCAGGGGGGCAGACCCAGTACTTC.

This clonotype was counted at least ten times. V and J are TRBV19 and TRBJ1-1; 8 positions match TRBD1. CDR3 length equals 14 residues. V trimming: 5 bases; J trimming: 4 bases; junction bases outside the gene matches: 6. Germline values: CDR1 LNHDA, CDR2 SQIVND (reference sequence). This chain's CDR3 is CASSSGQVPTEAFF. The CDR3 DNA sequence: TGTGCCAGTAGTTCGGGACAGGTGCCCACTGAAGCTTTCTTT.

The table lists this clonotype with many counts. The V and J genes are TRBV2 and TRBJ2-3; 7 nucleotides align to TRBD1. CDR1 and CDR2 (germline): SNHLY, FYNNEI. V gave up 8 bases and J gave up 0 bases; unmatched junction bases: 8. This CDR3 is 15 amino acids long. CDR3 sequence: CASYEGALSTDTQYF. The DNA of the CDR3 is TGTGCCAGCTACGAGGGGGCGCTGAGCACAGATACGCAGTATTTT.

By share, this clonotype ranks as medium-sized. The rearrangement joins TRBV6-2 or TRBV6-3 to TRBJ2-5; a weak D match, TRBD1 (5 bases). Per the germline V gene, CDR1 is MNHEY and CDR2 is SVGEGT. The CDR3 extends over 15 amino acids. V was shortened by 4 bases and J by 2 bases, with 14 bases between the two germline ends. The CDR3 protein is CASSLQGAPQETQYF. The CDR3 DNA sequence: TGTGCCAGCAGTTTACAAGGGGCGCCTCAAGAGACCCAGTACTTC.

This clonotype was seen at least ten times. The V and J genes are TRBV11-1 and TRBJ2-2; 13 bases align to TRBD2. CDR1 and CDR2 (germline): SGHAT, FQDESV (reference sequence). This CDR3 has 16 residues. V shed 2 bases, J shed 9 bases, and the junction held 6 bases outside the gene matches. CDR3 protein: CASSLTTSGGARELFF. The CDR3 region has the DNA TGTGCCAGCAGCTTAACTACTAGCGGGGGGGCCCGGGAGCTGTTTTTT.